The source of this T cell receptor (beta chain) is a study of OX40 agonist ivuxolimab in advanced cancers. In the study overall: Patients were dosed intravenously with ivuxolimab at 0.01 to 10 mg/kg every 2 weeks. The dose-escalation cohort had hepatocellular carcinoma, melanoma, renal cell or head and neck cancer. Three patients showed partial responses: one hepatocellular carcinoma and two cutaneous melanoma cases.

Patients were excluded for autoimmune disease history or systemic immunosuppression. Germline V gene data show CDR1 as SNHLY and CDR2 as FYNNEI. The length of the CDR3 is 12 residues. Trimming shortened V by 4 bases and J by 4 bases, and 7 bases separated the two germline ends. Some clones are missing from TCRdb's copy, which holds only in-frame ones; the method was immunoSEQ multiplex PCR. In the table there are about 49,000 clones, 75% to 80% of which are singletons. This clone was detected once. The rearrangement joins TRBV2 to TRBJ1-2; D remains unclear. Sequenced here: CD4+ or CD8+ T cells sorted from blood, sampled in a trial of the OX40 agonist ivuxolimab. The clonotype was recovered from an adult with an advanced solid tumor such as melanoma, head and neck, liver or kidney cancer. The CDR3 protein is CASSVVFYGYTF. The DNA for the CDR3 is TGTGCCAGCAGTGTAGTCTTCTATGGCTACACCTTC.